These 9 T cell receptor beta chains were all obtained from the same sample, sequenced in a study of blood T cell repertoires in COVID-19 (dated by TCRdb to 2019 to 2021). The library was built by means of the immunoSEQ multiplex PCR assay. TCRdb took this table from immuneACCESS and kept in-frame rearrangements with V and J called. Such tables lack part of the clones; where checked against another copy, unresolved V genes explain under half of the gap, and the rest is unexplained. For this sample there are 240,000 or so clones; 70% to 90% appear just once. About 3.3% of the sample is taken by the ten largest. Input material: PBMCs or T cells enriched from blood (not recorded which). The receptor source for this set is a woman in her thirties or forties with acute COVID-19.

The CDR3 DNA reads as TGTGCCACCAGCAGAGATCGTACTAGCGGGATCAGCACAGATACGCAGTATTTT. Its translation: CATSRDRTSGISTDTQYF. The V call is TRBV15, the J call TRBJ2-3; 10 nucleotides align to TRBD2. The CDR3 contains 18 residues. The V gene's germline CDR1 is LNHNV and CDR2 YYDKDF (reference sequence). Trimming cost V 0 bases and J 0 bases; bases outside gene matches: 6.

This clone turned up a few times. Other DNA variants within this sample encode the same CDR3. The chain's CDR3 is CASSTYEQYF. The CDR3 DNA follows: TGTGCCAGCTCCACCTACGAGCAGTACTTC. The chain uses TRBV2 and TRBJ2-7; D not certain. The V end lost 8 bases, the J end lost 2 bases, and 4 bases lay between the germline ends. In germline, CDR1 is SNHLY, CDR2 FYNNEI. The CDR3 contains 10 residues.

The chain combines TRBV5-6 with TRBJ2-7, with D perhaps matching TRBD2 (5 bases). The CDR3 has 14 amino acids. Germline V CDR1 and CDR2: SGHDT, YYEEEE. V was shortened by 1 base and J by 2 bases, with 10 bases between the two germline ends. CDR3 in DNA: TGTGCCAGCAGCTTGTGGCCCGGGGCCTACGAGCAGTACTTC. It encodes CASSLWPGAYEQYF.

The chain joins TRBV19 to TRBJ2-7, with 9 bases that match TRBD2. CDR3 size: 14 residues. V dropped 3 bases and J dropped 9; count of bases not matched to a gene: 9. Germline V lookup: CDR1 LNHDA, CDR2 SQIVND (reference sequence). CDR3: CASSIGRGLAVQYF. The CDR3 nucleotides read TGTGCCAGTAGTATCGGGAGGGGACTAGCCGTGCAGTACTTC.

The CDR3 loop reads CASSRRDGGKEKLFF. The CDR3 DNA follows: TGTGCCAGCAGCCGGAGGGACGGGGGGAAGGAAAAACTGTTTTTT. The rearrangement links TRBV3-1 (or the pseudogene TRBV3-2) to TRBJ1-4, with D maybe TRBD1 (5 bases). The CDR3 contains 15 residues. The germline V and J ends were trimmed by 4 bases and 8 bases, with 17 bases remaining between them. Germline loops: CDR1 LGHDT, CDR2 YNNKEL (reference sequence).

The chain carries TRBV7-3 and TRBJ2-1; 9 positions match TRBD2. J gave up 7 bases and V 5 bases, and 9 bases lay outside the gene matches. Germline assignment: CDR1 SGHTA and CDR2 FQGTGA. The CDR3 is 15 residues long. CDR3 residues: CASSLTSGQGNEQFF. The CDR3 DNA follows: TGTGCCAGCAGCCTTACTAGCGGGCAAGGGAATGAGCAGTTCTTC.

J is TRBJ2-2 and V is TRBV5-1; TRBD2 agrees at 10 bases. The length of the CDR3 is 16 residues. V dropped 5 bases and J dropped 5; count of bases not matched to a gene: 9. Germline CDR1 is SGHRS and CDR2 is YFSETQ. The chain's CDR3 is CASRLESSGRTGELFF. CDR3 nucleotide sequence: TGCGCCAGCAGACTGGAATCTAGCGGGAGAACCGGGGAGCTGTTTTTT.

CDR3 amino acids: CAINFNLDTEAFF. In DNA form, the CDR3 reads TGTGCCATCAACTTCAATCTGGACACTGAAGCTTTCTTT. The rearrangement joins TRBV10-3 to TRBJ1-1, with D unclear. Germline V gives CDR1 ENHRY, CDR2 SYGVKD. The length of the CDR3 is 13 residues. Trimming cost V 7 bases and J 3 bases, with 12 bases left between them.

This clone appeared a single time. The chain carries TRBV7-8 and TRBJ2-1; 11 nucleotides agree with TRBD2. The CDR3 extends over 16 amino acids. Germline lookup yields CDR1 SGHVS and CDR2 FQNEAQ. The V segment lost 2 bases and the J segment 8 bases; nucleotides outside the gene matches: 8. CDR3 protein: CASSLLGLAGGDEQFF. Written as DNA, the CDR3 is TGTGCCAGCAGCTTACTGGGGCTAGCGGGAGGCGATGAGCAGTTCTTC.